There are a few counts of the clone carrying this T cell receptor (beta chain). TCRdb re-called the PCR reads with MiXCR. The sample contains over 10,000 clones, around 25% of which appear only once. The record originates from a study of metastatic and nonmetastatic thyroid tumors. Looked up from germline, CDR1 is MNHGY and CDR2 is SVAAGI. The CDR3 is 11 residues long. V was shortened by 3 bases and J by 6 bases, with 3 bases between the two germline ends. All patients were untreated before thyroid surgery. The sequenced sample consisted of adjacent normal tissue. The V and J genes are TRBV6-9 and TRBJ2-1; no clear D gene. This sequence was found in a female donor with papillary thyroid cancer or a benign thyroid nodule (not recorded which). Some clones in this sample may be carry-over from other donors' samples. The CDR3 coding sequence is TGTGCCAGCAGTTACGGCAATGAGCAGTTCTTC. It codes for CASSYGNEQFF.